The sequence of this TCR beta chain was determined in a study of low-dose radiotherapy and immunotherapy resistance in tumors. Study background: Per fraction, Cohort 1 was given 0.5 Gy every 2 weeks, for a total of 6.5 Gy. Patients were on oral aspirin 300 mg taken daily for four cycles from cycle 1 day 1.

cDNA synthesis used a TRAV/TRBV-specific primer set for both chains. The authors amplified TCRs for around 20 PCR cycles with a constant-region primer and a V-primer adapter. Amplification (by in vitro transcription) was performed on isolated mRNA. TCRdb reprocessed the reads with MiXCR, giving one entry per CDR3 protein. The data show approximately 84,000 distinct CDR3 sequences, with 15% to 20% seen just once and 1.4% to 1.5% held by the top ten. As to this clonotype: It may be a read error: a sequence one base away is much more abundant.

Time point described: after trial treatment. Treatment described: LDRT plus nivolumab, ipilimumab, low-dose cyclophosphamide and aspirin (RACIN trial). Per the germline V gene, CDR1 is SEHNR and CDR2 is FQNEAQ (reference sequence). This CDR3 is 15 amino acids long. Sequenced here: PBMCs, sampled after low-dose radiotherapy plus immunotherapy. The sequence derives from a male donor with prostate cancer. The V and J genes are TRBV7-9 and TRBJ2-7; TRBD2 matches 8 bases. CDR3 DNA: TGTGCCAGCAGCCTAACTGTCGGGGGGGCCTACGGGCAGTACTTC. Protein product: CASSLTVGGAYGQYF. Based on the CDR3 plus reference TRBV7-9 and TRBJ2-7, the full variable domain is DTGVSQNPRHKITKRGQNVTFRCDPISEHNRLYWYRQTLGQGPEFLTYFQNEAQLEKSRLLSDRFSAERPKGSFSTLEIQRTEQGDSAMYLCASSLTVGGAYGQYFGPGTRLTVT.